This T cell receptor beta chain was documented in a study of graft-versus-host responses after intestinal transplantation. Study-level information: Transplant recipients had multivisceral, liver-intestinal, or isolated intestinal grafts.

Study-wide findings and caveats: Early post-transplant HvG declines tracked with peak circulating GvH clone levels. High graft-versus-host to host-versus-graft clonal ratios were seen in allografts of patients with graft-donor T cell macrochimerism. Researchers found GvH clones in recipient marrow, and some showed up first in ileum or blood.

Comments on this clone: Its antigen is not known.

The assay was immunoSEQ multiplex PCR, and TCRdb's table has in-frame clones only and misses some. The sample holds over 100,000 clones, about 92% seen once. The sequence derives from a human donor who was the organ donor for an intestinal transplant. The sample here was unstimulated CD8+ T cells sorted from spleen or lymph node cells, taken before transplant.

CDR3 sequence: CASSVYLSGITDTQYF. The CDR3 coding sequence is TGCGCCAGCAGTGTATACCTTAGCGGAATCACAGATACGCAGTATTTT. This chain connects TRBV10-2 to TRBJ2-3; D is perhaps TRBD2 (6 bases). Germline CDR1 is WSHSY and CDR2 is SAAADI. Trimming took 4 bases from V and 2 from J, leaving 16 bases between them. The CDR3 sequence is 16 residues long.